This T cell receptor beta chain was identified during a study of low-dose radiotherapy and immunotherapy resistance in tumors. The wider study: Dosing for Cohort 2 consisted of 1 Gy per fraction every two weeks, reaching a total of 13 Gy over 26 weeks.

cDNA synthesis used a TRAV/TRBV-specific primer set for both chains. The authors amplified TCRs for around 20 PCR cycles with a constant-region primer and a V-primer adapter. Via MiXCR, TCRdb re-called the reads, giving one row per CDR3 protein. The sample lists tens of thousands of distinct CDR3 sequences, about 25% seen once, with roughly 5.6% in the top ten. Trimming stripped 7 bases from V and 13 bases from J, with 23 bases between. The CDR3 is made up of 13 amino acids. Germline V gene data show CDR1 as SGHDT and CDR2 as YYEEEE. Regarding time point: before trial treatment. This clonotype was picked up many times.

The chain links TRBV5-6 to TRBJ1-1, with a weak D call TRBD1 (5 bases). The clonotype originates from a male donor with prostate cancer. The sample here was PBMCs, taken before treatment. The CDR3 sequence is CASRRSDAGWDFF. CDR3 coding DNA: TGTGCCAGCCGTCGCTCGGACGCAGGGTGGGATTTCTTT.